A single sample gave rise to the 22 T cell receptor beta chains below, sequenced in a study of cytomegalovirus exposure and HLA in healthy donors. With 60 Vbeta and 13 Jbeta primers, the PCR was carried out. The repertoire was sequenced with immunoSEQ multiplex PCR; TCRdb's copy has only in-frame clones and lacks some. The sample has roughly 200,000 clones, about 10% seen once. The sequenced sample consisted of PBMCs. These receptors originate from a woman in her 30s in good health and CMV-seropositive.

This clone was seen a few times. The chain carries TRBV7-9 and TRBJ1-1; 7 bases agree with TRBD1. CDR3 length: 13 residues. Looked up from germline, CDR1 is SEHNR and CDR2 is FQNEAQ (reference sequence). Trimming at V came to 1 base and at J to 10 bases, leaving 6 bases not matched to a gene. The CDR3 here is CASSLEGGSRAFF. DNA of the CDR3: TGTGCCAGCAGCTTAGAAGGGGGCAGCCGAGCTTTCTTT. Based on the CDR3 plus reference TRBV7-9 and TRBJ1-1, the full variable domain is DTGVSQNPRHKITKRGQNVTFRCDPISEHNRLYWYRQTLGQGPEFLTYFQNEAQLEKSRLLSDRFSAERPKGSFSTLEIQRTEQGDSAMYLCASSLEGGSRAFFGQGTRLTVV.

V and J are TRBV6-6 and TRBJ2-3, with D unclear. V lost 0 bases, J lost 6 bases, and 10 bases lay in between. There are 14 residues in the CDR3. CDR1 MNHNY and CDR2 SVGAGI come from the germline V gene (reference sequence). The CDR3: CASSYSRFMDTQYF. CDR3 in DNA: TGTGCCAGCAGTTACTCCAGGTTTATGGATACGCAGTATTTT.

This clone occurred a few times. This rearrangement joins TRBV19 to TRBJ1-1; 8 bases map to TRBD1. CDR3 size: 13 residues. Germline V gives CDR1 LNHDA, CDR2 SQIVND (reference sequence). The junction had 3 bases not matched to a gene; V was cut back by 5 bases and J by 4 bases. CDR3 coding DNA: TGTGCCAGTAGTGCCGACAGGGGCACTGAAGCTTTCTTT. It translates to CASSADRGTEAFF.

This clone was seen a handful of times. The J gene is TRBJ1-5, the V gene TRBV21-1. TRBV21-1 is classified as a pseudogene. There are 13 residues in the CDR3. The CDR3 DNA follows: TGTGCCAGCAGCAGTGGCGGGTTCGGGCCCCAGCATTTT. This sequence encodes CASSSGGFGPQHF.

The chain employs TRBV9 and TRBJ2-3; D ambiguous. With 0 bases removed from V and 6 bases from J, the gap between germline ends came to 11 bases. CDR1 and CDR2 from the germline V gene are SGDLS and YYNGEE. CDR3 size: 14 residues. The CDR3: CASSVASQADTQYF. CDR3 nucleotides: TGTGCCAGCAGCGTAGCTTCGCAGGCTGATACGCAGTATTTT.

The rearrangement links TRBV2 to TRBJ2-1, with TRBD2 as a possible D gene (5 bases). CDR3 size: 16 residues. The V and J ends lost 6 bases and 0 bases respectively, with 15 bases between them. CDR1 is SNHLY, CDR2 FYNNEI, per germline. The CDR3 spells CASRGGGAISYNEQFF. CDR3 nucleotides: TGTGCCAGCAGAGGAGGCGGAGCAATCTCCTACAATGAGCAGTTCTTC.

In its sample, this clone was seen a few times. This chain joins TRBV4-2 and TRBJ1-4; D might be TRBD1 (6 bases). Per the germline V gene, CDR1 is LGHNA and CDR2 is YNFKEQ. The CDR3 extends over 15 amino acids. V lost 4 bases to trimming and J lost 2 bases, with 11 bases between them. In nucleotides, the CDR3 is TGTGCCAGCAGCCCCACAGGGTCGACTAATGAAAAACTGTTTTTT. This translates into CASSPTGSTNEKLFF.

V gene TRBV30 combines with J gene TRBJ1-5; D remains ambiguous. V lost 1 base and J 0 bases, leaving 7 bases between the germline ends. The CDR3 has 14 amino acids. Germline values: CDR1 GTSNPN, CDR2 SVGIG (reference sequence). The CDR3 region is CAWSARYSNQPQHF. The CDR3 DNA follows: TGTGCCTGGAGTGCCAGATATAGCAATCAGCCCCAGCATTTT.

This sequence joins TRBV5-4 and TRBJ2-7; D remains unclear. CDR1 is SGHNT, CDR2 YYREEE, per germline (reference sequence). The V gene lost 7 bases and the J gene lost 3 bases, with 8 bases spanning the gap. The length of the CDR3 is 11 residues. CDR3 amino acids: CASGPLYEQYF. The CDR3 DNA reads TGTGCCAGCGGCCCCCTCTACGAGCAGTACTTC.

The J gene is TRBJ2-7, the V gene TRBV25-1; 8 bases align to TRBD1. This CDR3 has 14 amino acids. V was pared by 4 bases and J by 6 bases, with 8 bases of the junction left unmatched. The V gene's germline CDR1 is MGHDK and CDR2 SYGVNS. In DNA form, the CDR3 reads TGTGCCAGCAGTGCCAGGGGGCGTAGCGCCGAGCAGTACTTC. Its translation is CASSARGRSAEQYF.

The chain carries TRBV5-1 and TRBJ2-3; a weak D match, TRBD1 (6 bases). The V gene lost 4 bases and the J gene lost 7 bases, with 19 bases spanning the gap. Germline CDR1 is SGHRS and CDR2 is YFSETQ. CDR3 length equals 15 residues. The CDR3 reads CASSIGAPRGNTQYF. DNA for the CDR3: TGCGCCAGCAGCATTGGGGCCCCCAGGGGAAATACGCAGTATTTT.

Concerning this clone: This same CDR3 is encoded by further DNA sequences in the sample. The V and J genes are TRBV11-2 and TRBJ2-7; possible D gene TRBD2, 6 bases. Germline CDR1 reads SGHAT; CDR2 reads FQNNGV. This CDR3 comprises 17 residues. V lost 5 bases, J lost 4 bases, and 24 bases lay in between. CDR3 nucleotide sequence: TGTGCCAGCAGCCCGCGACTAGTTCAGACCCAGACTTACGAGCAGTACTTC. Protein sequence: CASSPRLVQTQTYEQYF. The complete variable domain, with remaining parts taken from reference TRBV11-2 and TRBJ2-7, reads EAGVAQSPRYKIIEKRQSVAFWCNPISGHATLYWYQQILGQGPKLLIQFQNNGVVDDSQLPKDRFSAERLKGVDSTLKIQPAKLEDSAVYLCASSPRLVQTQTYEQYFGPGTRLTVT.

Only a few counts were recorded for this clone. This chain connects TRBV11-2 to TRBJ2-3; D uncertain. The germline gives CDR1 SGHAT, CDR2 FQNNGV. The V gene lost 5 bases and the J gene lost 2 bases, with 14 bases spanning the gap. The CDR3 runs to 15 residues. The CDR3 DNA is TGTGCCAGCAGCCCAACATGGGCCCCCACAGATACGCAGTATTTT. It encodes CASSPTWAPTDTQYF. The variable domain in full, with the rest retrieved from reference TRBV11-2 and TRBJ2-3, is EAGVAQSPRYKIIEKRQSVAFWCNPISGHATLYWYQQILGQGPKLLIQFQNNGVVDDSQLPKDRFSAERLKGVDSTLKIQPAKLEDSAVYLCASSPTWAPTDTQYFGPGTRLTVL.

The genes are TRBV19 and TRBJ2-7, with D possibly TRBD2 on 5 matching bases. V was shortened by 6 bases and J by 6 bases, with 24 bases between the two germline ends. The CDR3 totals 16 residues. Germline V CDR1 and CDR2: LNHDA, SQIVND (reference sequence). The CDR3 nucleotides read TGTGCCAGTAGCCACGCTAACCGGGAAAACCCAGGCGAGCAGTACTTC. Translating gives CASSHANRENPGEQYF.

This clone has more than one count but fewer than ten. V and J are TRBV5-6 and TRBJ2-7, with a weak D call TRBD2 (6 bases). The CDR3 covers 18 residues. Trimming cost V 5 bases and J 0 bases, with 24 bases left between them. The V gene's germline CDR1 is SGHDT and CDR2 YYEEEE. In DNA form, the CDR3 reads TGTGCCAGCAGTTCCTCCGAAACGGGAGTTTTCCTCTCCTACGAGCAGTACTTC. It is translated as CASSSSETGVFLSYEQYF.

This rearrangement joins TRBV5-5 to TRBJ2-7; 8 positions agree with TRBD1. V shed 5 bases, J shed 0 bases, and the junction held 7 bases outside the gene matches. This CDR3 contains 15 residues. The germline CDR1 and CDR2 sequences are SGHKS and YYEKEE (reference sequence). CDR3 coding DNA: TGTGCCAGCAGGTCGGGACAGGCCAGCTCCTACGAGCAGTACTTC. It specifies CASRSGQASSYEQYF.

This clone was detected a few times. This chain joins TRBV7-8 and TRBJ2-7; 7 nucleotides match TRBD2. The V segment lost 5 bases and the J segment 1 base; nucleotides outside the gene matches: 8. Per germline, CDR1 SGHVS and CDR2 FQNEAQ. This CDR3 spans 15 amino acids. Here the CDR3 DNA reads TGTGCCAGCAGCCAAGGGGCTAGCGGTTCCTACGAGCAGTACTTC. Its protein is CASSQGASGSYEQYF.

This clone was found a few times. For the CDR3, the DNA is TGTGCCAGCAGCTTAGGCAGGCCGAATGAGCAGTTCTTC. This gives the protein CASSLGRPNEQFF. The J gene is TRBJ2-1, the V gene TRBV7-2, with D uncertain. The CDR3 sequence is 13 residues long. The germline V gene has CDR1 SGHTA and CDR2 FQGNSA. V lost 1 base, J lost 7 bases, and 8 bases lay in between.

This clone was seen a few times. The rearrangement uses TRBV6-1 and TRBJ1-5; D unclear. There are 15 residues in the CDR3. Per the germline V gene, CDR1 is MNHNS and CDR2 is SASEGT. V lost 3 bases and J lost 6, with 15 bases in between. In DNA form, the CDR3 reads TGTGCCAGCAGTGAGGGCTTTCTTTGGGTTCAGCCCCAGCATTTT. Translated, it gives CASSEGFLWVQPQHF.

J is TRBJ2-1 and V is TRBV30; D is unresolved. This CDR3 is 13 amino acids long. Germline V gives CDR1 GTSNPN, CDR2 SVGIG (reference sequence). Between the trimmed V and J ends, which lost 0 bases and 5 bases, there was a span of 8 bases. The CDR3 sequence is CAWSVILNNEQFF. The CDR3 coding sequence is TGTGCCTGGAGTGTAATCCTTAACAATGAGCAGTTCTTC.

The chain is built from TRBV15 and TRBJ2-4; no clear D. The CDR3 is made up of 15 amino acids. The germline gives CDR1 LNHNV, CDR2 YYDKDF (reference sequence). V lost 11 bases and J 0 bases, leaving 17 bases between the germline ends. CDR3 protein: CALQDTSGAKNIQYF. The CDR3 bases are TGTGCCCTACAAGATACGTCGGGAGCCAAAAACATTCAGTACTTC.

This clone was counted a few times. The chain combines TRBV13 with TRBJ2-7, with TRBD1 identical over 7 bases. Trimming took 7 bases from V and 0 from J; bases not matched to a gene: 9. This CDR3 is 15 amino acids long. CDR1 and CDR2 from the germline V gene are PRHDT and FYEKMQ (reference sequence). The CDR3 sequence is CASTSGTASSYEQYF. The CDR3 DNA reads as TGTGCCAGCACCTCCGGGACAGCAAGCTCCTACGAGCAGTACTTC.